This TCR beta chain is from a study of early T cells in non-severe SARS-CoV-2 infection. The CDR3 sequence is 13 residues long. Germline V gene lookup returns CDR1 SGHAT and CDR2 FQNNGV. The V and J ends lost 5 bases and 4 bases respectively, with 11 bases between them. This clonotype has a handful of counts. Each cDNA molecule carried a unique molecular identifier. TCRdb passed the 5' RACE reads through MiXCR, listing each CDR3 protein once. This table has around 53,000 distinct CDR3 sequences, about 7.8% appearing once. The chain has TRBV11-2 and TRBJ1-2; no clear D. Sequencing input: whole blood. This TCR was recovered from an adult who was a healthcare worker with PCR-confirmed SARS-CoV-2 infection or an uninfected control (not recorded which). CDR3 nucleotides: TGTGCCAGCAGCCCCGGCGGATCCTATGGCTACACCTTC. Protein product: CASSPGGSYGYTF.